Sequencing of this T cell receptor beta chain was carried out in a study of T cell responses to AZD1222 COVID-19 vaccine. Study summary: Investigators merged groups given second doses at roughly 4 or roughly 12 weeks. Study-level findings and limits: Donors were chiefly white British, with a greater number of females, and clonal diversity was perhaps underestimated.

Germline loops: CDR1 KGHDR, CDR2 SFDVKD. V was pared by 2 bases and J by 2 bases, with 2 bases of the junction left unmatched. This CDR3 contains 15 residues. This table comes from immunoSEQ multiplex PCR, and its TCRdb copy is limited to in-frame clones, with some not included. The table includes some 120,000 clones, 70% to 90% detected once. Regarding this clone: Its antigen remains unknown.

Sequencing used peripheral blood, obtained on day 0 of AZD1222 vaccination. This receptor was taken from an adult in good health. The chain joins TRBV24-1 to TRBJ2-7; TRBD1 aligns across 10 bases. The chain's CDR3 is CATSDSGTGAYEQYF. Here the CDR3 DNA reads TGTGCCACCAGTGATTCCGGGACAGGGGCCTACGAGCAGTACTTC.